This TCR beta chain was sequenced for a study of T cells expressing NK-cell markers. The CDR3 runs to 17 residues. CDR1 KGHDR and CDR2 SFDVKD come from the germline V gene. TCRdb reanalyzed the 5' RACE reads, giving one entry per CDR3 protein sequence and no DNA. The sample data list under 200,000 distinct CDR3 sequences. The V gene is TRBV24-1, the J gene TRBJ2-1; TCRdb gives TRBD1 as the D gene, but with no DNA this cannot be confirmed. Sequencing was performed on blood T cells: a sorted CD56 or NKG2C T cell subset, CD4+ or CD8+ T cells, or bulk PBMC T cells (not recorded which). The sequence derives from a woman between 18 and 70 years old in good health. CDR3: CATSDRTEAGAYNEQFF.